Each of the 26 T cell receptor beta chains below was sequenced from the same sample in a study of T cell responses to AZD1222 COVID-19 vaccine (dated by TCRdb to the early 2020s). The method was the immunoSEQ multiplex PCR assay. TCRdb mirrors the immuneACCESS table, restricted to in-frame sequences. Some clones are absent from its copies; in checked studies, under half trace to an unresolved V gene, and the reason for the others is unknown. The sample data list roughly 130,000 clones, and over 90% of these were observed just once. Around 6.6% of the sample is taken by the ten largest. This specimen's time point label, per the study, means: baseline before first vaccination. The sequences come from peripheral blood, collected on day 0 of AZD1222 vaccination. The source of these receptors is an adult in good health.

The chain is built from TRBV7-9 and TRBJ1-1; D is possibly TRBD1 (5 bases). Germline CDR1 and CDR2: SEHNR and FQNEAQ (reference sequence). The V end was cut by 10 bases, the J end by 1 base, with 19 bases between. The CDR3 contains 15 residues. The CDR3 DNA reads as TGTGCCACCTGGGACGGCTGGGCCCCGAACACTGAAGCTTTCTTT. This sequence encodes CATWDGWAPNTEAFF. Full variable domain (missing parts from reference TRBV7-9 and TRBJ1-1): DTGVSQNPRHKITKRGQNVTFRCDPISEHNRLYWYRQTLGQGPEFLTYFQNEAQLEKSRLLSDRFSAERPKGSFSTLEIQRTEQGDSAMYLCATWDGWAPNTEAFFGQGTRLTVV.

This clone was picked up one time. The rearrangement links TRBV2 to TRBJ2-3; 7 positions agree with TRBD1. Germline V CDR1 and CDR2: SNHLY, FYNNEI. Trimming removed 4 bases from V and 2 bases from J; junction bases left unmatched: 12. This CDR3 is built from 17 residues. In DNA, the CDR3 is TGTGCCAGCAGTGGATCAACAGGGGCCAGACCCACAGATACGCAGTATTTT. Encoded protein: CASSGSTGARPTDTQYF.

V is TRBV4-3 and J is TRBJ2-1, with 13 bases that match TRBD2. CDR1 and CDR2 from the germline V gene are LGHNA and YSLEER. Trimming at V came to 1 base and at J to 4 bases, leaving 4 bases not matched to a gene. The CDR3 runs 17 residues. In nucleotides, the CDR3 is TGCGCCAGCAGCCAAGGACTAGCGGGAGGACGGTACAATGAGCAGTTCTTC. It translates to CASSQGLAGGRYNEQFF.

CDR3 protein: CASSALKGQGAHEQYF. For the CDR3, the DNA is TGTGCCAGCAGTGCCCTAAAGGGACAGGGGGCCCACGAGCAGTACTTC. The V and J genes are TRBV6-1 and TRBJ2-7; 12 nucleotides align to TRBD1. Germline CDR1 reads MNHNS; CDR2 reads SASEGT. This CDR3 has 16 residues. J was trimmed by 5 bases and V by 4 bases; bases with no gene match: 9.

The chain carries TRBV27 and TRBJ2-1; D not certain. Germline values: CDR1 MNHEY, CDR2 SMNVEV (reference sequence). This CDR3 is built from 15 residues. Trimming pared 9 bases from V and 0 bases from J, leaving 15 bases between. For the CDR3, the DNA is TGTGCCAGTTCAATCGTGGCGAGCTCCTACAATGAGCAGTTCTTC. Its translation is CASSIVASSYNEQFF.

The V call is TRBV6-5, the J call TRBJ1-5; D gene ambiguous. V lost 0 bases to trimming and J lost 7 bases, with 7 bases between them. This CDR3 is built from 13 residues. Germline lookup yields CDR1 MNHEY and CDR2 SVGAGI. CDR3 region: CASSYSSGQPQHF. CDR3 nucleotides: TGTGCCAGCAGTTACTCCTCGGGACAGCCCCAGCATTTT.

The CDR3 sequence is CASSLGAHYGYTF. Written as DNA, the CDR3 is TGTGCCAGCAGCTTAGGGGCACACTATGGCTACACCTTC. The chain uses TRBV7-2 and TRBJ1-2; no reliable D call. The CDR3 runs 13 residues. The V and J ends lost 1 base and 3 bases respectively, with 6 bases between them. From germline, CDR1 is SGHTA and CDR2 FQGNSA.

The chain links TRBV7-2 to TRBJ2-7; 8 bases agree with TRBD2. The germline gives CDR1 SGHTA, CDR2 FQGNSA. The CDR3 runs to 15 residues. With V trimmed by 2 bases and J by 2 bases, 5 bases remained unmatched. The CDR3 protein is CASSLQTSGAYEQYF. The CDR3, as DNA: TGTGCCAGCAGCTTACAAACTAGCGGAGCCTACGAGCAGTACTTC.

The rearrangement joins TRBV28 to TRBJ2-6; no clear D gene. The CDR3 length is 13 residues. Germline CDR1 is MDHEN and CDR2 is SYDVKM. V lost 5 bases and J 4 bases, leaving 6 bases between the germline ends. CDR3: CASSTPGANVLTF. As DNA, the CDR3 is TGTGCCAGCAGTACCCCGGGGGCCAACGTCCTGACTTTC.

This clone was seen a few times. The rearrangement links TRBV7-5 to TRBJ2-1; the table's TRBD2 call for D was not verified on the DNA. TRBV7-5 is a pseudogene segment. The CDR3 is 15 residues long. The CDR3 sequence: CVSRRQTSGYNEQFF. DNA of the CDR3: TGTGTCAGCCGGAGACAGACTAGCGGCTACAATGAGCAGTTCTTC.

The CDR3 region has the DNA TGTGCCAGCAGTGAACAGGGGAAGAATCAGCCCCAGCATTTT. Amino acid sequence: CASSEQGKNQPQHF. The chain combines TRBV2 with TRBJ1-5; D is perhaps TRBD1 (6 bases). This CDR3 is built from 14 residues. Trimming took 2 bases from V and 4 from J, leaving 9 bases between them. CDR1 is SNHLY and CDR2 is FYNNEI in the germline V gene.

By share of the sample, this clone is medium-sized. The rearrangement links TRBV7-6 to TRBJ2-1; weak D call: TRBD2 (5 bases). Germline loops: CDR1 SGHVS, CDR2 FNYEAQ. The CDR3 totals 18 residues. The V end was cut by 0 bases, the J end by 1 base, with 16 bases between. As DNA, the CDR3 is TGTGCCAGCAGCTTAGCAATGGCGAGGGAGAAATCCTACAATGAGCAGTTCTTC. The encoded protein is CASSLAMAREKSYNEQFF.

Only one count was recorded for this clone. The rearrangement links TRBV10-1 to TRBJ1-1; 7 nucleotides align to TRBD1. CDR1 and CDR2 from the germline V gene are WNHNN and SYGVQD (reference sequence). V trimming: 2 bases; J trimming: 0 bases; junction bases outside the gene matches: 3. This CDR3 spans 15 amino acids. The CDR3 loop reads CASSEGTALNTEAFF. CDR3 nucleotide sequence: TGCGCCAGCAGTGAGGGGACAGCTTTGAACACTGAAGCTTTCTTT.

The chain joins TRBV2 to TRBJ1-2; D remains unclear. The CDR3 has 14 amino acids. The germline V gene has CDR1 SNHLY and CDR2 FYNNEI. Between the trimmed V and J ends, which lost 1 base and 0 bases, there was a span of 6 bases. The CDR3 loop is CASSEVSSNYGYTF. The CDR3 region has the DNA TGTGCCAGCAGTGAAGTCAGCTCTAACTATGGCTACACCTTC. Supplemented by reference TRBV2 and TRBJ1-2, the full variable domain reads EPEVTQTPSHQVTQMGQEVILRCVPISNHLYFYWYRQILGQKVEFLVSFYNNEISEKSEIFDDQFSVERPDGSNFTLKIRSTKLEDSAMYFCASSEVSSNYGYTFGSGTRLTVV.

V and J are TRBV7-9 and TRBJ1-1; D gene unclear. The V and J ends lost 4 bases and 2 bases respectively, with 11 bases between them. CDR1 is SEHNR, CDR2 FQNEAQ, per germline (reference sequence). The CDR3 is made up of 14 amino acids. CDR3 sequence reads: CASSSNRLNTEAFF. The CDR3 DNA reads TGTGCCAGCAGCTCAAACAGACTAAACACTGAAGCTTTCTTT. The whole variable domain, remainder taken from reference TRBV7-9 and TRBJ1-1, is DTGVSQNPRHKITKRGQNVTFRCDPISEHNRLYWYRQTLGQGPEFLTYFQNEAQLEKSRLLSDRFSAERPKGSFSTLEIQRTEQGDSAMYLCASSSNRLNTEAFFGQGTRLTVV.

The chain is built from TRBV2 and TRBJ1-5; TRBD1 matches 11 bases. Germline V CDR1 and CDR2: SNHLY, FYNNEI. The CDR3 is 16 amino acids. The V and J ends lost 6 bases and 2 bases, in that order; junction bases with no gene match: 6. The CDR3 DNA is TGTGCCAGCAGCGGACAGGGGGCGCCGGGCAATCAGCCCCAGCATTTT. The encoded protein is CASSGQGAPGNQPQHF.

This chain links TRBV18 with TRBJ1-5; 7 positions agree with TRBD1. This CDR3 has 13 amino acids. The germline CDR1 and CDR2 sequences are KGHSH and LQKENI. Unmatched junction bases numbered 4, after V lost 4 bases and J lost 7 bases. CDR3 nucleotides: TGTGCCAGCTCACAGGGACAGCAGCAGCCCCAGCATTTT. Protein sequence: CASSQGQQQPQHF.

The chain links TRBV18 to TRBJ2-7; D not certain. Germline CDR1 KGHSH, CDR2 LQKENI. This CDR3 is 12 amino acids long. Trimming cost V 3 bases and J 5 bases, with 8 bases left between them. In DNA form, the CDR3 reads TGTGCCAGCTCACCGGGCCTCCACGAGCAGTACTTC. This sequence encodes CASSPGLHEQYF. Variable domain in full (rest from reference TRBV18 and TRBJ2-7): NAGVMQNPRHLVRRRGQEARLRCSPMKGHSHVYWYRQLPEEGLKFMVYLQKENIIDESGMPKERFSAEFPKEGPSILRIQQVVRGDSAAYFCASSPGLHEQYFGPGTRLTVT.

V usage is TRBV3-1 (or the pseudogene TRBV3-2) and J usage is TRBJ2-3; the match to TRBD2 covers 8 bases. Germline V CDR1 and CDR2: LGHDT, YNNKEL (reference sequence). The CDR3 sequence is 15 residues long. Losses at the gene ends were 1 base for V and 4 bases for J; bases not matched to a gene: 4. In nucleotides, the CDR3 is TGTGCCAGCAGCCAAGTAAGCGGGAGTGCAGATACGCAGTATTTT. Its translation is CASSQVSGSADTQYF.

CDR3 region: CASSFSSGEYNEQFF. DNA for the CDR3: TGTGCCAGCAGCTTCTCAAGCGGGGAGTACAATGAGCAGTTCTTC. The J gene is TRBJ2-1, the V gene TRBV11-2; 7 nucleotides agree with TRBD2. Losses at the gene ends were 3 bases for V and 4 bases for J; bases not matched to a gene: 6. CDR1 SGHAT and CDR2 FQNNGV come from the germline V gene. The CDR3 consists of 15 residues. The whole variable domain, remainder taken from reference TRBV11-2 and TRBJ2-1, is EAGVAQSPRYKIIEKRQSVAFWCNPISGHATLYWYQQILGQGPKLLIQFQNNGVVDDSQLPKDRFSAERLKGVDSTLKIQPAKLEDSAVYLCASSFSSGEYNEQFFGPGTRLTVL.

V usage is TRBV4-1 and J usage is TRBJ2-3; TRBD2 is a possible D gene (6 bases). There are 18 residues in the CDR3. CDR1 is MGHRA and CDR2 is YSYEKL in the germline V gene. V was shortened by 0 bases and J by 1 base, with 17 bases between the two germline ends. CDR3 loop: CASSQDRGGSERTDTQYF. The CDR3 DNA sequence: TGCGCCAGCAGCCAAGATCGTGGAGGGAGCGAGCGCACAGATACGCAGTATTTT.

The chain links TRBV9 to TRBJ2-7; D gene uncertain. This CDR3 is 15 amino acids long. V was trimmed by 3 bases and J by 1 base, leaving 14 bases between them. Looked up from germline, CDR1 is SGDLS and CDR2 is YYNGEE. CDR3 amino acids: CASSAKQFLSYEQYF. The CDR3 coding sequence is TGTGCCAGCAGCGCCAAGCAGTTCCTATCCTACGAGCAGTACTTC.

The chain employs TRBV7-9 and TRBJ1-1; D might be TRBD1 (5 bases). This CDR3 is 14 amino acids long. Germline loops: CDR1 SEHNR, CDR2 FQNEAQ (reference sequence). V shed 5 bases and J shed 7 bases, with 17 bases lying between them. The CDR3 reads CASSPLLGEGEAFF. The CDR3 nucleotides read TGTGCCAGCAGCCCCCTGTTGGGGGAAGGTGAAGCTTTCTTT.

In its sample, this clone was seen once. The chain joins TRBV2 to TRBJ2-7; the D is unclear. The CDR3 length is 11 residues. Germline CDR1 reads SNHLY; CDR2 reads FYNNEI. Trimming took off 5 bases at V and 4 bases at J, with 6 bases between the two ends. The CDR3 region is CASSNEYEQYF. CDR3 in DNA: TGTGCCAGCAGTAACGAGTACGAGCAGTACTTC. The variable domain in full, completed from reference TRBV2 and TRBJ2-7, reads EPEVTQTPSHQVTQMGQEVILRCVPISNHLYFYWYRQILGQKVEFLVSFYNNEISEKSEIFDDQFSVERPDGSNFTLKIRSTKLEDSAMYFCASSNEYEQYFGPGTRLTVT.

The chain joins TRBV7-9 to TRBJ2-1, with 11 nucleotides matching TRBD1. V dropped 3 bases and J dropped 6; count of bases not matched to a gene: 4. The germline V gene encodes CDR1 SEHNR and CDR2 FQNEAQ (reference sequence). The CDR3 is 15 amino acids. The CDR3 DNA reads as TGTGCCAGCAGCTTCGGGACAGGGGGGTTCAATGAGCAGTTCTTC. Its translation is CASSFGTGGFNEQFF.

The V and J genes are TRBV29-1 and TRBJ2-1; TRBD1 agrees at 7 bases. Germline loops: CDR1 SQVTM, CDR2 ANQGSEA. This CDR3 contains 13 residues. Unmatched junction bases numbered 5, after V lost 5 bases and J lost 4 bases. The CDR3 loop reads CSVKGQTYNEQFF. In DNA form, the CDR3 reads TGCAGCGTTAAGGGACAGACATACAATGAGCAGTTCTTC.